This T cell receptor beta chain is drawn from a study of human T cells and chemical hapten exposure. There are many counts of this clonotype. TCRdb reprocessed the RACE reads with MiXCR, giving one entry per CDR3 protein. The data hold about 49,000 distinct CDR3 sequences, with 9.3% observed a single time. Germline V gene lookup returns CDR1 MGHRA and CDR2 YSYEKL. This CDR3 has 16 residues. Germline trimming cut 5 bases from V and 10 bases from J; bases unmatched to any gene: 13. Specified time point: patch test 1, 2 weeks after DPC sensitization. Stated treatment: therapeutic diphenylcyclopropenone sensitization with weekly scalp DPC. The study enrolled 18 to 70-year-old alopecia patients suitable for DPC.

This specimen consisted of whole blood, obtained in connection with sensitization to the hapten diphenylcyclopropenone (DPC). The chain employs TRBV4-1 and TRBJ2-1; 11 bases fit TRBD2. This TCR derives from a woman between 50 and 59 years old with alopecia areata. Some clones in this sample may be carry-over from other donors' samples. The CDR3 nucleotides are TGCGCCAGCAGCAACCCGACTAGCGGGGCCCTAGGGGAGCAGTTCTTC. It encodes CASSNPTSGALGEQFF.